These T cell receptor beta chains were read from a single sample in a study of T-cell memory formation after mild COVID-19. TCRdb itself ran the 5' RACE reads through MiXCR, one entry per CDR3 protein. The repertoire holds fewer than 400,000 distinct CDR3 sequences, with about 16% as singletons. Input material: PBMCs or a T cell subset sorted from them (not recorded which). These receptors were collected from a man aged 18 to 35 who had mild COVID-19 (a few samples of this study predate the infection). Cell type and time point are not known. CDR3s include the opening cysteine and the closing phenylalanine or tryptophan. The D gene is left open where the match is weak. Clone size is given for some rows only: seen once, a few or many times, or a class if the clone is expanded.

D,V,size,J,DNA,CDR3
-,TRBV4-3,many,TRBJ1-6,TGCGCCAGCAGCCAAGATCCGGGGGGACGGTCACCCCTCCACTTT,CASSQDPGGRSPLHF
-,TRBV5-1,few,TRBJ2-5,TGCGCCAGCTCCATCATGACTAGTGCTCAAGAGACCCAGTACTTC,CASSIMTSAQETQYF
-,TRBV28,few,TRBJ1-2,TGTGCCAGCAGTTTAGAGTTAGGCGGGGAATACTATGGCTACACCTTC,CASSLELGGEYYGYTF
-,TRBV7-9,-,TRBJ2-1,TGTGCCAGCAGCTTAGGGCTAGATCTTGAGCAGTTCTTC,CASSLGLDLEQFF
-,TRBV12-3/TRBV12-4,few,TRBJ2-5,TGTGCCAGCAACTCCCTGGGTGAGGGTCGGGAGACCCAGTACTTC,CASNSLGEGRETQYF
TRBD2,TRBV29-1,few,TRBJ2-2,TGCAGCGTTGCCTCAACCGGGACTAGCGGGGGGTCGAACACCGGGGAGCTGTTTTTT,CSVASTGTSGGSNTGELFF
TRBD1,TRBV7-9,-,TRBJ1-1,TGTGCCAGCAGGCGGACAGGAAGGGCTGTCGGAGGACCTGAAGCTTTCTTT,CASRRTGRAVGGPEAFF
-,TRBV7-9,-,TRBJ2-3,TGTGCCAGCAGCTTGCTGAGGGGGGGCCTCCTTAGCACAGATACGCAGTATTTT,CASSLLRGGLLSTDTQYF
-,TRBV7-9,many,TRBJ2-7,TGTGCCAGCAGCTCGGGTTTGACTGGCACCCGCTACGAGCAGTACTTC,CASSSGLTGTRYEQYF
-,TRBV18,few,TRBJ1-1,TGTGCCAGCTACAGGGCGAACACTGAAGCTTTCTTT,CASYRANTEAFF